This T cell receptor (beta chain) came from a study of blood T cell repertoires in COVID-19. Study in general: The analysed material was cDNA or gDNA that came from T cells, B-cell-depleted T cells, or PBMCs.

Using immunoSEQ multiplex PCR, the repertoire was profiled, and TCRdb retains in-frame clones only, with some absent. This sample yields roughly 100,000 clones, of which more than 65% are seen a single time; approximately 18% belongs to the top ten. CDR1 and CDR2 (germline): SGHRS, YFSETQ. The ends lost 0 bases at V and 2 bases at J; junction bases unmatched: 7. This CDR3 region has 16 residues. The chain is built from TRBV5-1 and TRBJ1-1; 7 bases match TRBD1. Sequencing used peripheral blood. This clonotype originated in a woman aged 80 or over with active or convalescent COVID-19. CDR3 residues: CASSLGKTGFNTEAFF. CDR3 nucleotides: TGCGCCAGCAGCTTGGGAAAGACAGGGTTTAACACTGAAGCTTTCTTT.